This entry concerns a single T cell receptor (beta chain). Its matching antigen is unknown. Amplification used 60 Vbeta primers and 13 Jbeta primers. Here immunoSEQ multiplex PCR was the method, and the copy in TCRdb shows in-frame clones only, minus some. The table has about 190,000 clones, approximately 88% seen once. V lost 3 bases to trimming and J lost 2 bases; unmatched junction nucleotides: 6. Per germline, CDR1 MDHEN and CDR2 SYDVKM. The CDR3 is 15 amino acids. The data originate from a study of cytomegalovirus exposure and HLA in healthy donors. Study-wide results and caveats: Later analysis identified several of the most significant clusters that appeared linked to common viral pathogens. With further analysis later on, most CMV-associated TCR beta chains appeared HLA-restricted.

Sequencing was carried out using PBMCs. The V gene is TRBV28, the J gene TRBJ2-7; 8 positions match TRBD2. This receptor was identified in a woman between 50 and 59 years old in good health and CMV-seropositive. CDR3 loop: CASSFLIAGTYEQYF. Here the CDR3 DNA reads TGTGCCAGCAGTTTTCTGATAGCGGGGACCTACGAGCAGTACTTC.